This is a list of T cell receptor beta chains from one sample in a study of T cell responses to AZD1222 COVID-19 vaccine. Assay: immunoSEQ multiplex PCR; the TCRdb copy retains only in-frame clones and omits some. The repertoire holds 130,000 to 150,000 clones, with 80% to 85% as singletons. The specimen comprised peripheral blood, sampled on day 0 of MenACWY control vaccination. The origin of the receptors is an adult in good health. CDR3s include the opening cysteine and the closing phenylalanine or tryptophan. The order of the fields is J gene, clone size, D gene, CDR3 length, V gene, CDR3 protein, CDR3 DNA. A D gene is named only where the DNA matches it firmly. Clone sizes are given selectively: once, few, many, or a class where the clone is expanded.

J: TRBJ2-3
size: -
D: TRBD2
length: 13
V: TRBV5-4
CDR3: CASSLAGGDTQYF
DNA: TGTGCCAGCAGCTTGGCCGGGGGGGATACGCAGTATTTT

J: TRBJ2-3
size: medium-sized
D: -
length: 14
V: TRBV9
CDR3: CASSVELAEDTQYF
DNA: TGTGCCAGCAGCGTAGAACTGGCGGAAGATACGCAGTATTTT

J: TRBJ2-1
size: -
D: TRBD1
length: 16
V: TRBV7-9
CDR3: CASSFRGTGGFNEQFF
DNA: TGTGCCAGCAGCTTCCGTGGGACAGGGGGCTTCAATGAGCAGTTCTTC

J: TRBJ1-1
size: few
D: -
length: 16
V: TRBV7-8
CDR3: CASSQSSGVGNTEAFF
DNA: TGTGCCAGCAGCCAGTCCTCAGGGGTGGGGAACACTGAAGCTTTCTTT

J: TRBJ2-5
size: -
D: -
length: 12
V: TRBV20-1
CDR3: CSASSGQETQYF
DNA: TGCAGTGCTAGTTCAGGTCAAGAGACCCAGTACTTC

J: TRBJ1-4
size: -
D: -
length: 16
V: TRBV10-3
CDR3: CAISESLGGRVEKLFF
DNA: TGTGCCATCAGTGAGTCATTAGGGGGTCGAGTTGAAAAACTGTTTTTT

J: TRBJ1-5
size: few
D: -
length: 14
V: TRBV6-5
CDR3: CASSPYRGGQPQHF
DNA: TGTGCCAGCAGTCCCTACCGTGGGGGGCAGCCCCAGCATTTT

J: TRBJ1-2
size: -
D: -
length: 13
V: TRBV2
CDR3: CASSERAGDGYTF
DNA: TGTGCCAGCAGTGAGCGCGCAGGGGATGGCTACACCTTC

J: TRBJ2-1
size: -
D: -
length: 13
V: TRBV5-1
CDR3: CASSTSTHNEQFF
DNA: TGCGCCAGCAGCACTAGCACTCACAATGAGCAGTTCTTC

J: TRBJ1-6
size: -
D: TRBD1
length: 16
V: TRBV6-1
CDR3: CASSGGGTASNSPLHF
DNA: TGTGCCAGCAGTGGGGGCGGGACAGCCTCCAATTCACCCCTCCACTTT

J: TRBJ1-6
size: -
D: TRBD1
length: 17
V: TRBV18
CDR3: CASSPDPTGRLRSPLHF
DNA: TGTGCCAGCTCACCAGATCCGACAGGGAGACTGCGTTCACCCCTCCACTTT

J: TRBJ1-5
size: once
D: -
length: 15
V: TRBV3-1/TRBV3-2
CDR3: CASSQDSYSNQPQHF
DNA: TGTGCCAGCAGCCAAGACTCTTATAGCAATCAGCCCCAGCATTTT

J: TRBJ2-2
size: -
D: -
length: 16
V: TRBV11-3
CDR3: CASSLGPPTNTGELFF
DNA: TGTGCCAGCAGCTTAGGGCCACCTACGAACACCGGGGAGCTGTTTTTT

J: TRBJ1-2
size: -
D: -
length: 15
V: TRBV10-3
CDR3: CAIMSPAPGSYGYTF
DNA: TGTGCCATCATGAGTCCAGCTCCAGGGTCCTATGGCTACACCTTC

J: TRBJ1-5
size: -
D: -
length: 13
V: TRBV3-1/TRBV3-2
CDR3: CASSATGNQPQHF
DNA: TGTGCCAGCAGCGCAACAGGGAATCAGCCCCAGCATTTT

J: TRBJ2-3
size: -
D: -
length: 14
V: TRBV5-1
CDR3: CASRVVIDTDTQYF
DNA: TGCGCCAGCAGGGTCGTCATTGACACAGATACGCAGTATTTT

J: TRBJ2-3
size: -
D: TRBD2
length: 16
V: TRBV13
CDR3: CASSSTTSVNPNTQYF
DNA: TGTGCCAGCAGCTCTACGACTAGCGTAAACCCTAATACGCAGTATTTT

J: TRBJ2-7
size: -
D: TRBD1
length: 13
V: TRBV3-1/TRBV3-2
CDR3: CASSRDRSSEQYF
DNA: TGTGCCAGCAGCCGGGACAGGTCGAGCGAGCAGTACTTC

J: TRBJ2-5
size: -
D: -
length: 13
V: TRBV5-5
CDR3: CASSLMGGETQYF
DNA: TGTGCCAGCAGCTTGATGGGGGGAGAGACCCAGTACTTC

J: TRBJ1-5
size: -
D: -
length: 17
V: TRBV21-1
CDR3: CASSKESGRGSNQPQHF
DNA: TGTGCCAGCAGCAAAGAATCGGGCAGGGGGTCCAATCAGCCCCAGCATTTT

J: TRBJ2-4
size: -
D: -
length: 15
V: TRBV2
CDR3: CASSEGGPPKNIQYF
DNA: TGTGCCAGCAGTGAAGGCGGGCCCCCCAAAAACATTCAGTACTTC

J: TRBJ1-1
size: -
D: -
length: 14
V: TRBV6-6
CDR3: CASIPSGRGTEAFF
DNA: TGTGCCAGCATTCCATCCGGTCGGGGAACTGAAGCTTTCTTT

J: TRBJ1-5
size: -
D: TRBD1
length: 15
V: TRBV4-1
CDR3: CASSTRDSLNQPQHF
DNA: TGCGCCAGCAGCACCCGGGACAGTCTCAATCAGCCCCAGCATTTT

J: TRBJ1-5
size: -
D: -
length: 16
V: TRBV30
CDR3: CAWSVAQNTLGQPQHF
DNA: TGTGCCTGGAGTGTGGCCCAAAACACCCTCGGTCAGCCCCAGCATTTT

J: TRBJ2-7
size: -
D: TRBD2
length: 13
V: TRBV29-1
CDR3: CSTASGPAYEQYF
DNA: TGCAGCACCGCTAGCGGCCCAGCCTACGAGCAGTACTTC

J: TRBJ1-5
size: -
D: -
length: 14
V: TRBV18
CDR3: CASSPGTGQGPQHF
DNA: TGTGCCAGCTCACCGGGGACCGGCCAGGGGCCCCAGCATTTT

J: TRBJ1-5
size: -
D: -
length: 19
V: TRBV28
CDR3: CASSFGLPSGVSVNQPQHF
DNA: TGTGCCAGCAGTTTTGGTCTTCCATCAGGGGTGTCGGTCAATCAGCCCCAGCATTTT

J: TRBJ2-1
size: -
D: TRBD2
length: 16
V: TRBV7-2
CDR3: CASSLVGGGFYNEQFF
DNA: TGTGCCAGCAGCTTAGTCGGGGGGGGCTTCTACAATGAGCAGTTCTTC

J: TRBJ2-3
size: -
D: -
length: 15
V: TRBV12-5
CDR3: CASGLTGPGTDTQYF
DNA: TGTGCTAGTGGTTTAACGGGGCCTGGCACAGATACGCAGTATTTT

J: TRBJ1-2
size: -
D: TRBD1
length: 15
V: TRBV11-2
CDR3: CASTFGTASGYGYTF
DNA: TGTGCCAGCACCTTCGGGACAGCGTCGGGCTATGGCTACACCTTC

J: TRBJ1-2
size: -
D: TRBD1
length: 18
V: TRBV28
CDR3: CASSFPLTGGKTNYGYTF
DNA: TGTGCCAGCAGTTTTCCCTTGACAGGGGGGAAAACTAACTATGGCTACACCTTC

J: TRBJ2-1
size: -
D: -
length: 15
V: TRBV27
CDR3: CASSTRGTIYNEQFF
DNA: TGTGCCAGCAGTACGCGGGGAACCATCTACAATGAGCAGTTCTTC